This TCR beta chain comes out of a study of shared clonotypes between healthy human individuals. Study-wide results and caveats: Generally, naive subsets (rather than memory subsets) showed larger estimated richness.

On this clone: The antigen is unknown.

Splitting of CD4+ cells produced CD45RA+ naive and CD45RA-negative memory subsets. Data came from immunoSEQ multiplex PCR; TCRdb stores just in-frame clones and leaves some out. The sample includes approximately 1,500,000 clones, 98% of them seen just once. CDR3 length: 11 amino acids. Trimming shortened V by 7 bases and J by 6 bases, and 9 bases separated the two germline ends. CDR1 and CDR2 (germline): LGHNT, FRNRAP. This TCR came from a man aged 30 to 45 in good health. The gene calls are TRBV12-5 and TRBJ2-5; D could derive from TRBD1 or TRBD2 (5 bases each). Sequencing input: naive CD4+ T cells sorted from blood. The subset denotes: CD45RA+ positively selected. This CDR3 is CASAGRKTQYF. CDR3 DNA sequence: TGTGCTAGTGCGGGACGGAAGACCCAGTACTTC.